The rows below give T cell receptor beta chains drawn from one sample of a study of T-cell reconstitution after alpha-beta-depleted transplantation in children. TCRdb re-derived calls from the PCR reads in MiXCR, one entry per CDR3 protein. The table records hundreds of thousands of distinct CDR3 sequences, roughly 13% of them present only once. This specimen was PBMCs, taken before TCRalphabeta/CD19-depleted stem cell transplant. All receptors derive from a girl aged 2 to 10 with congenital amegakaryocytic thrombocytopenia, due to receive a stem cell transplant. The CDR3 runs from the conserved cysteine through the conserved F or W. D genes are given only for firm matches. Only part of the rows carry a size: once, few, many, or a class if the clone is expanded.

length	J	V	D	size	DNA	CDR3
15	TRBJ2-1	TRBV4-1	.	many	TGCGCCAGCAGCCGCGTAGGTGTTAAGGACACTGAGCAGTTCTTC	CASSRVGVKDTEQFF
12	TRBJ2-3	TRBV5-4	.	many	TGTGCCAGCAGCTTCATAGGCGCTGGGCAGTATTTT	CASSFIGAGQYF
13	TRBJ1-5	TRBV3-1	.	many	TGTGCCAGCAGCCAAGGCGTTCGGCAGCCCCAGCATTTT	CASSQGVRQPQHF
16	TRBJ1-3	TRBV29-1	TRBD1	many	TGCAGCGAGGCAGGGGGCCGGCTAGTCTCTGGAAACACCATATATTTT	CSEAGGRLVSGNTIYF
12	TRBJ1-1	TRBV12-3/TRBV12-4	TRBD1	few	TGTGCCAGCAGTGCAACAGGGGGTGAAGCTTTCTTT	CASSATGGEAFF
15	TRBJ2-1	TRBV12-3/TRBV12-4	TRBD2	many	TGTGCCAGCAGTTCCCCAGCGGGAGGCTTGTATGAGCAGTTCTTC	CASSSPAGGLYEQFF
16	TRBJ2-2	TRBV12-5	.	.	TGTGCTAGTGGTTTGACCTCCGGACAAGCCACCGGGGAGCTGTTTTTT	CASGLTSGQATGELFF
17	TRBJ2-7	TRBV10-3	TRBD1	many	TGTGCCATCAGTCGGACAGGGGGCATCCTATCTGTTAACGAGCAGTACTTC	CAISRTGGILSVNEQYF
15	TRBJ2-2	TRBV29-1	TRBD1	many	TGCAGCGGAACGGGACAGGGTCTGGGAGCCGGGGAGCTGTTTTTT	CSGTGQGLGAGELFF
13	TRBJ2-7	TRBV11-3	TRBD2	few	TGTGCCAGCAGTTCCTTGACTAGCGGGGGATTATACTTC	CASSSLTSGGLYF
15	TRBJ2-1	TRBV14	.	.	TGTGCCAGCAGCCAAGGGGACTCACCCTACAATGAGCAGTTCTTC	CASSQGDSPYNEQFF
15	TRBJ2-1	TRBV2	.	few	TGTGCCAGCAGTGAAGCGGGAGTATCCTACAATGAGCAGTTCTTC	CASSEAGVSYNEQFF
15	TRBJ2-5	TRBV20-1	.	many	TGCAGTGCTAGAGTCCCCGGGTCTTGGGTGGAGACCCAGTACTTC	CSARVPGSWVETQYF
16	TRBJ2-3	TRBV4-2	.	few	TGTGCCAGCAGCCCAGGCGGGACAACTAGCACAGATACGCAGTATTTT	CASSPGGTTSTDTQYF
15	TRBJ2-7	TRBV7-8	.	few	TGTGCCAGCAGCTTAAAAGCCACCCCGACCTACGAGCAGTACTTC	CASSLKATPTYEQYF
14	TRBJ2-1	TRBV28	.	many	TGTGCCAGCAGGACGGCGATCGGGGTAAATGAGCAGTTCTTC	CASRTAIGVNEQFF
16	TRBJ2-1	TRBV5-5	TRBD2	many	TGTGCCAGCAGCGCCAGACTAGCGGAACTATACAATGAGCAGTTCTTC	CASSARLAELYNEQFF
18	TRBJ1-6	TRBV7-2	.	.	TGTGCCAGCAGTTACGCAGGGACGTTGGGCCAAAATAATTCACCCCTCCACTTT	CASSYAGTLGQNNSPLHF
14	TRBJ2-1	TRBV5-1	TRBD1	many	TGCGCCAGCGTTAGTACAGGGGGACACAATGAGCAGTTCTTC	CASVSTGGHNEQFF
13	TRBJ1-1	TRBV5-1	.	.	TGCGCCAGCAGCCCGCACGAAGGTACTGAAGCTTTCTTT	CASSPHEGTEAFF
15	TRBJ2-2	TRBV6-5	.	many	TGTGCCAGCAGTTATATACAGGCGTACACCGGGGAGCTGTTTTTT	CASSYIQAYTGELFF
16	TRBJ1-5	TRBV12-3/TRBV12-4	.	many	TGTGCCAGCAGTTTTGGGTTTGTGGGCCTAAATCAGCCCCAGCATTTT	CASSFGFVGLNQPQHF
14	TRBJ2-5	TRBV5-1	.	few	TGCGCCAGCAGCACCCAGCACGTACAAGAGACCCAGTACTTC	CASSTQHVQETQYF
13	TRBJ2-3	TRBV20-1	.	many	TGCAGTGCTAGAGAGGACCCGAAGGATACGCAGTATTTT	CSAREDPKDTQYF
19	TRBJ2-3	TRBV24-1	TRBD2	.	TGTGCCACCAGTGAGGTGACTAGCGGGAGTATGGGGGGGCCAGATACGCAGTATTTT	CATSEVTSGSMGGPDTQYF
12	TRBJ2-5	TRBV25-1	TRBD1	.	TGTGCCAGTACCGACAGGGGTGAGACCCAGTACTTC	CASTDRGETQYF
15	TRBJ1-6	TRBV6-5	TRBD1	.	TGTGCCAGCAGTTACTCGGGACAGGGGTTTTCACCCCTCCACTTT	CASSYSGQGFSPLHF
13	TRBJ2-7	TRBV20-1	.	many	TGCAGTGCCAGACGAGGGGAAACCTACGAGCAGTACTTC	CSARRGETYEQYF
11	TRBJ2-1	TRBV12-3/TRBV12-4	.	many	TGTGCCAGCAGTTTAAGGGACTGGGAGTTCTTC	CASSLRDWEFF
14	TRBJ2-7	TRBV27	.	many	TGTGCCAGCAGTGCGAACAGGGACTTAAGGGAGCAGTACTTC	CASSANRDLREQYF
16	TRBJ1-2	TRBV6-1	.	many	TGTGCCAGCAGCCTAACAGGAGGATTCTGGGACTATGGCTACACCTTC	CASSLTGGFWDYGYTF
17	TRBJ1-6	TRBV12-3/TRBV12-4	TRBD1	.	TGTGCCAGCAGTTTGTTCGCAGGGGGAGCATATAATTCACCCCTCCACTTT	CASSLFAGGAYNSPLHF
13	TRBJ2-1	TRBV20-1	TRBD2	many	TGCCCAGGGCGCGGGAGTTCCTACAATGAGCAGTTCTTC	CPGRGSSYNEQFF
14	TRBJ2-7	TRBV20-1	TRBD2	many	TGCAGTGCTAGCTATAGCGGGAGTGGATACGAGCAGTACTTC	CSASYSGSGYEQYF
14	TRBJ2-5	TRBV18	.	few	TGTGCCAGCTCACCATATGCAGGACGAGAGACCCAGTACTTC	CASSPYAGRETQYF
17	TRBJ2-1	TRBV5-1	TRBD2	.	TGCGCCAGCCCCAGCGGGGCGGGAGGCGTCTCCTACAATGAGCAGTTCTTC	CASPSGAGGVSYNEQFF
13	TRBJ2-5	TRBV7-2	.	many	TGTGCCAGCATCGTTAGGAGCCAAGAGACCCAGTACTTC	CASIVRSQETQYF
11	TRBJ2-3	TRBV20-1	.	many	TGCAGTGCTAGGGCGGCAGATACGCAGTATTTT	CSARAADTQYF
13	TRBJ1-5	TRBV15	.	.	TGTGCCACCAAGGGGAGTAGCAATCAGCCCCAGCATTTT	CATKGSSNQPQHF
15	TRBJ2-7	TRBV5-5	.	.	TGTGCCAGCAGCGCTGACCCGGGTCAACACTACGAGCAGTACTTC	CASSADPGQHYEQYF